These 8 T cell receptor beta chains share one sample of origin, sequenced in a study of beta chain features in type 1 diabetes. These receptors' targets are unknown. Expressed TCRB transcripts were sequenced because the entire RNA isolate underwent reverse transcription. The protocol was immunoSEQ multiplex PCR, while the TCRdb copy is restricted to in-frame clones and leaves out a portion. Of approximately 730,000 clones in the sample, roughly 13% are singletons; the top ten hold less than 0.025%. Points from the study as a whole: TCRB CDR3 length was moderately but significantly reduced in all four CD4+ subsets of Type 1 diabetes patients.

The specimen was naive CD4+ T cells from blood. All receptors derive from a man younger than 35 with type 1 diabetes.

This clone was counted between two and nine times. This chain links TRBV7-9 with TRBJ1-1; 8 bases fit TRBD1. The CDR3 totals 14 residues. Germline loops: CDR1 SEHNR, CDR2 FQNEAQ (reference sequence). Trimming took 5 bases from V and 3 from J; bases not matched to a gene: 5. The chain's CDR3 is CASSPTTGDTEAFF. The CDR3 nucleotides read TGTGCCAGCAGCCCTACGACAGGGGACACTGAAGCTTTCTTT.

This clone was seen more than once but under ten times. The chain employs TRBV28 and TRBJ1-5, with a weak D call TRBD1 (6 bases). Per germline, CDR1 MDHEN and CDR2 SYDVKM. The CDR3 sequence is 17 residues long. Trimming stripped 4 bases from V and 4 bases from J, with 20 bases between. CDR3 in DNA: TGTGCCAGCAGTTCGTACCCTCCGGGACAAGGGAATCAGCCCCAGCATTTT. Translation gives CASSSYPPGQGNQPQHF.

This clone turned up a few times. The chain couples TRBV6-5 to TRBJ2-7; D unresolved. Germline values: CDR1 MNHEY, CDR2 SVGAGI. V gave up 4 bases and J gave up 6 bases, with 7 bases separating them. The CDR3 consists of 11 residues. The CDR3 sequence: CASSWKGEQYF. The CDR3 region has the DNA TGTGCCAGCAGTTGGAAAGGCGAGCAGTACTTC.

This clone was observed a few times. The chain recombines TRBV6-1 with TRBJ1-3, with unresolved D. The germline CDR1 and CDR2 sequences are MNHNS and SASEGT. Trimming took off 6 bases at V and 1 base at J, with 10 bases between the two ends. The CDR3 runs to 14 residues. CDR3 residues: CASRFRSSGNTIYF. CDR3 DNA sequence: TGTGCCAGCAGGTTCCGTAGTTCTGGAAACACCATATATTTT.

There are a few counts of this clone. This rearrangement joins TRBV5-1 to TRBJ1-5; 10 nucleotides agree with TRBD1. The CDR3 runs 15 residues. The V segment lost 0 bases and the J segment 5 bases; nucleotides outside the gene matches: 2. Germline V gene data show CDR1 as SGHRS and CDR2 as YFSETQ. The DNA of the CDR3 is TGCGCCAGCAGCTTGGGGGGACAGGGGCATCAGCCCCAGCATTTT. Its protein product is CASSLGGQGHQPQHF.

This chain uses TRBV7-9 with TRBJ2-3; tentatively, D is TRBD2 (6 bases). The CDR3 totals 15 residues. The germline V gene encodes CDR1 SEHNR and CDR2 FQNEAQ (reference sequence). Trimming cost V 5 bases and J 2 bases, with 14 bases left between them. CDR3 loop: CASSPGLRNTDTQYF. In DNA form, the CDR3 reads TGTGCCAGCAGCCCGGGACTGCGTAACACAGATACGCAGTATTTT.

V gene TRBV11-3 combines with J gene TRBJ2-7, with D perhaps TRBD2 (5 bases). The V gene lost 5 bases and the J gene lost 6 bases, with 14 bases spanning the gap. In germline, CDR1 is SGHNT, CDR2 YENEEA. CDR3 length: 13 amino acids. CDR3 sequence (DNA): TGTGCCAGCAGCCGTCTCTCGGGGTTCGAGCAGTACTTC. Protein: CASSRLSGFEQYF. Together with reference TRBV11-3 and TRBJ2-7, the CDR3 gives the full variable domain: EAGVVQSPRYKIIEKKQPVAFWCNPISGHNTLYWYLQNLGQGPELLIRYENEEAVDDSQLPKDRFSAERLKGVDSTLKIQPAELGDSAVYLCASSRLSGFEQYFGPGTRLTVT.

The V call is TRBV30, the J call TRBJ1-1, with D unresolved. V lost 4 bases, J lost 0 bases, and 9 bases lay in between. CDR3 size: 13 residues. Germline assignment: CDR1 GTSNPN and CDR2 SVGIG (reference sequence). CDR3 sequence: CAWTKGMNTEAFF. Written as DNA, the CDR3 is TGTGCCTGGACAAAAGGGATGAACACTGAAGCTTTCTTT.